This T cell receptor beta chain was documented in a study of cytomegalovirus exposure and HLA in healthy donors (dated by TCRdb to about 2017). Regarding the research as a whole: In an earlier analysis of roughly 590 of the donors, around 290 Gb of sequence data and 95 million to 130 million unique TCR beta sequences from about 180 million T cells were reported. A separate validation cohort of roughly 110 different subjects was used in addition to the approximately 700-subject first cohort. To decide whether each TCR beta V gene segment behaved as functional or pseudogenic, an earlier analysis of some 580 of the donors relied on high-throughput TCR beta sequencing. The number of donors typed differed by locus, with roughly 629-640 for A, B, C, DRB1 and DQB1, more than 500 for DQA1, 600 to 610 for DPA1, and around 450 for DPB1. The study was designed to test whether signatures of past pathogen exposure could be identified by cataloging public T cell receptors. The later analysis used no new phenotypic data to find candidate immune exposures, relying instead on TCR beta sequences and their occurrence across donors. Because of strong linkage in the cohort, five DR-DQ haplotypes were treated as single units for association and clustering. The study profiled the T cell repertoires of 500 to 800 subjects by immunosequencing and related them to cytomegalovirus serostatus. In a later genetic analysis, genome-wide SNP genotypes for about 55% of the roughly 700 donors were used, and that subset was treated as a discovery cohort. The study combined high-throughput TCR immunosequencing, statistical association of individual TCRs with disease status, and machine learning to predict cytomegalovirus infection status. Among 398 genotyped donors of the cohort, an average of 235,054 unique TCR beta nucleotide sequences were sequenced per donor, around a sixth of them non-productive. Donor age, sex, ethnicity and CMV serostatus were compiled alongside the repertoire data. To study patterns of TCR occurrence, a later analysis re-analyzed previously published TCR beta repertoires from around 660 donors and added high-resolution HLA genotyping. Class I and class II HLA loci were covered by the typing at four-digit resolution. The genetic ancestry cluster associated with self-reported Caucasian donors included over 65% of the 350 to 500 genotyped donors. An early release covering about 600 HLA-typed donors comprised about 300 gigabases of sequencing data and roughly 86 million unique TCR sequences. Every discovery cohort repertoire had been produced on one sequencing platform. What the study reported, not specific to this receptor: In an earlier analysis of approximately 590 of the donors, most TCR beta V segments were observed in productive rearrangements about 90% or about 30% of the time, broadly matching IMGT annotations. According to a later analysis, parvovirus B19, influenza, CMV and Epstein-Barr virus appeared linked to several top co-occurrence clusters. Compared with equally common non-associated chains, HLA-associated TCR beta chains in a later analysis were more clonally expanded and had lower generation probabilities. A cluster of highly shared sequence variants was judged likely to represent a technical artifact of the sequencing pipeline. Only TCR beta chains were sequenced in this cohort, and the absence of alpha or paired-chain data limited detectable features. A later analysis associated 16,951 TCR beta sequences with specific HLA alleles at a false discovery rate of 0.05. V-gene and J-gene trimming of TCR beta chains was associated with a missense DCLRE1C variant in a later genetic analysis, and the association was replicated in an independent cohort. The only immune exposure information available for the cohort was CMV serostatus. Around 16 rarely observed V segments, including chromosome 9 orphons, were excluded from the earlier analysis of a few hundred of the donors because counts were too low. Cytomegalovirus status was reported to be diagnosed by the classifier with high specificity and sensitivity in both the original and validation cohorts. A later genetic analysis reported fewer N-insertions in productive TCRs among donors in an Asian-associated ancestry cluster than the roughly 670-donor mean. A later analysis found that TCR association rates varied across HLA loci, with DRB1 alleles showing the most associated TCRs and HLA-C alleles the fewest. The presence/absence analyses assumed that sequencing depth was roughly uniform across donors, and that assumption may not be true. A further reported finding was that TCR beta sequences accurately predicted the HLA-A and HLA-B alleles for most subjects in the first cohort. Assigning TCR associations to individual alleles was difficult when HLA alleles, especially DR and DQ, strongly co-occurred. A few of the identified cytomegalovirus-associated TCR beta chains were confirmed in vitro to be specific for cytomegalovirus antigens. Because some donors lacked HLA typing at each locus, the association tests relied only on the typed subset. The study gave a list of 150 to 200 TCR beta chains associated with cytomegalovirus. According to the authors, the approach could potentially be generalized to other disease states and immunological phenotypes. Most TCR sequences were observed very rarely across donors, whereas some public TCRs were present in many individuals. A later analysis found that most CMV-associated TCR beta chains appeared HLA-restricted, with HLA associations seemingly driven largely by CMV exposure. Correlated functional status among segregating V segments might reflect linkage disequilibrium, but an unknown experimental factor could not be ruled out.

Remarks on this clone: Its cognate antigen has yet to be identified. No per-base quality is available; no much larger clone lies one base away.

The library was made by the immunoSEQ multiplex PCR assay. For the multiplex PCR, a mixture combining 60 forward primers for TCR Vbeta segments and 13 reverse primers for TCR Jbeta segments was used. The CDR3 region of rearranged TCR beta genes was amplified from genomic DNA by a multiplex PCR assay. The Illumina HiSeq System was used to sequence the amplified TCR beta libraries as 87-base-pair reads. As for how the authors treated the data: A later analysis counted around 72 million unique TCR beta chains across the 666 repertoires, and roughly 11 million of these chains were shared by at least two donors. To remove PCR and sequencing errors, raw reads were error-corrected and collapsed into unique sequences using a nearest-neighbor algorithm that merged closely related sequences. V, D and J gene segments were assigned by aligning CDR3 sequences to IMGT reference sequences. For a sequence to be retained, a match of at least six nucleotides to both a V gene segment and a J gene segment was required. A rearrangement counted as productive if the CDR3 had no stop codons and remained in frame with V and J, and every other rearrangement counted as non-productive. CDR3 was defined by IMGT convention, running from the second conserved V-encoded cysteine to the conserved J-encoded phenylalanine. In an earlier analysis of roughly 580 of the donors, sequences lacking an unambiguous match to a single V gene segment were excluded. An earlier analysis of a few hundred of the donors classified V segments as functional when productive rearrangements were above 56.7% and as segregating when the standard deviation between donors was above 5%. A statistical classification framework was built for diagnosing cytomegalovirus status from the catalog of TCR beta chain sequences. V and J gene assignment, in a later analysis, came from comparing TCR nucleotide sequences with IMGT/GENE-DB human TR gene sequences. In a later analysis, CDR3 sequences and most-parsimonious VDJ recombination scenarios were assigned using the TCRdist pipeline. In a later analysis, each TCR beta chain was defined by its CDR3 amino acid sequence together with its V-gene family, and reads lacking a unique V-gene family were excluded. In a later analysis, 500 to 650 highly shared, low-generation-probability nucleotide sequences were removed to address suspected cross-contamination and a sequencing artifact. In a later analysis, a clonal expansion index for each public chain was calculated from normalized within-repertoire ranks of inferred template counts. In a later analysis, generation probabilities were computed with a VDJ recombination model fitted to out-of-frame rearrangements, and the resulting probabilities were checked against IGoR. In a later analysis, hypergeometric tests were used to score TCR-TCR, TCR-HLA and TCR-CMV co-occurrence, with a repertoire-size bias correction applied to TCR pairs. False discovery rates were estimated in a later analysis by permuting HLA or CMV assignments 20 times. A later analysis grouped co-occurring TCRs with DBSCAN, adding TCRdist sequence similarity when clustering within HLA-allele-positive subsets. For co-occurrence clustering, repertoires with fewer than 30,000 or more than 120,000 public chains were excluded, along with 4 to 6 repertoires with anomalous nucleotide sharing. Held by TCRdb, this immuneACCESS table contains in-frame sequences only and omits some clones. Under half of the omission traces to an unresolved V gene where checked; the cause of the rest is unknown. That table furnishes V, J and clone size, whereas the DNA furnished D and trimming. The sample yields under 130,000 clones; 70% to 80% were counted once. The ten largest make up over 2.5% of the sample.

The cohort was made up of roughly 670 healthy bone marrow donors. At the time of sampling, every cohort member was nominally healthy, though immune exposures that went unrecorded were likely present. The donor was CMV seropositive and was included in the group of approximately 300 seropositive cohort members. A peripheral blood sample was provided by each donor, and peripheral blood mononuclear cells were used for TCR beta sequencing. Genomic DNA extraction from the blood cell samples was performed with the Qiagen DNeasy Blood Extraction Kit. The clonotype originates from a man aged 45-65 years in good health and CMV-seropositive. The sequencing sample was made of PBMCs.

The CDR3 loop reads CATRPLYSNQPQHF. Here is the DNA: TGTGCCACCCGTCCCCTGTATAGCAATCAGCCCCAGCATTTT. The sequence links TRBV19 to TRBJ1-5; no confident D gene assignment can be made. Based on the germline V gene (reference sequence), the CDR1 and CDR2 sequences are LNHDA and SQIVND. Deletion took 10 bases off V and 0 bases off J, with a span of 13 bases between the germline ends. The CDR3 holds 14 amino acids from the cysteine to the phenylalanine. The DNA shown is the 42-base CDR3, in frame from base 1.